These 12 T cell receptor beta chains were sequenced from one sample in a study of blood T cell repertoires in COVID-19. The data were produced by immunoSEQ multiplex PCR, yet TCRdb's version contains in-frame clones alone and is incomplete. The table includes approximately 210,000 clones, about 83% detected once. Source material: peripheral blood. Source of these receptors: a woman between 45 and 65 years old with active or convalescent COVID-19.

In this sample, this clone turned up a few times. The chain links TRBV3-1 (or the pseudogene TRBV3-2) to TRBJ1-2; D perhaps matches TRBD1 (5 bases). Deletions cut 1 base from V and 8 bases from J, with 17 bases between. The CDR3 sequence is 15 residues long. Germline CDR1 reads LGHDT; CDR2 reads YNNKEL (reference sequence). The CDR3 nucleotides read TGTGCCAGCAGCCAAGTTCCGGCAGGGCCCTGGGGCTACACCTTC. This encodes CASSQVPAGPWGYTF.

The chain is built from TRBV10-2 and TRBJ2-7; 13 bases agree with TRBD2. The CDR3 totals 15 residues. After removal of 9 bases from V and 1 base from J, the junction contained 6 bases not matched to a gene. The germline gives CDR1 WSHSY, CDR2 SAAADI. Here the CDR3 DNA reads TGCGCCAGTATGAGGACTAGCGGGGGATCCTACGAGCAGTACGTC. This sequence encodes CASMRTSGGSYEQYV.

This chain connects TRBV3-1 (or the pseudogene TRBV3-2) to TRBJ2-1, with 7 bases matching TRBD2. Germline CDR1 and CDR2: LGHDT and YNNKEL (reference sequence). The CDR3 is 13 residues long. Germline trimming cut 4 bases from V and 9 bases from J; bases unmatched to any gene: 6. The CDR3: CASSPKAGVEQFF. CDR3 DNA: TGTGCCAGCAGCCCTAAGGCGGGGGTTGAGCAGTTCTTC.

The chain links TRBV28 to TRBJ1-1; D gene ambiguous. V was pared by 5 bases and J by 11 bases, with 12 bases between. This CDR3 region has 11 residues. Per germline, CDR1 MDHEN and CDR2 SYDVKM. CDR3 coding DNA: TGTGCCAGCAGTACTCCCCGGGTCGCTTTCTTT. This sequence encodes CASSTPRVAFF.

This chain uses TRBV28 with TRBJ2-2, with D perhaps TRBD1 (6 bases). V shed 7 bases and J shed 0 bases, with 12 bases lying between them. Germline V gene sequence: CDR1 MDHEN, CDR2 SYDVKM. The CDR3 totals 15 residues. The CDR3 loop is CASIKQGANTGELFF. CDR3 DNA: TGTGCCAGCATTAAACAGGGCGCGAACACCGGGGAGCTGTTTTTT.

The rearrangement uses TRBV7-9 and TRBJ2-3; 8 bases map to TRBD1. Per germline, CDR1 SEHNR and CDR2 FQNEAQ (reference sequence). The junction had 6 bases not matched to a gene; V was cut back by 2 bases and J by 2 bases. The CDR3 covers 16 residues. The CDR3: CASSLRQGAHTDTQYF. The CDR3 DNA is TGTGCCAGCAGCTTAAGGCAGGGGGCCCACACAGATACGCAGTATTTT.

This chain links TRBV12-3 or TRBV12-4 with TRBJ1-6; D gene uncertain. The length of the CDR3 is 12 residues. Trimming removed 4 bases at V and 10 bases at J, with 8 bases between. The CDR3 bases are TGTGCCAGCAGTTCCTCTCTCTCACCCCTCCACTTT. Its protein is CASSSSLSPLHF.

This CDR3 reads CASSQVGQMNTEAFF. Here the CDR3 DNA reads TGTGCCAGCTCACAGGTAGGACAGATGAACACTGAAGCTTTCTTT. This chain links TRBV18 with TRBJ1-1; D might be TRBD1 (6 bases). Germline CDR1 reads KGHSH; CDR2 reads LQKENI. The CDR3 is made up of 15 amino acids. Trimming removed 4 bases at V and 0 bases at J, with 12 bases between.

The chain combines TRBV18 with TRBJ1-5; unclear D gene. The germline CDR1 and CDR2 sequences are KGHSH and LQKENI. V lost 1 base and J lost 6, with 10 bases in between. The CDR3 is 14 amino acids. CDR3 in amino acids: CASSPQAGGQPQHF. Here the CDR3 DNA reads TGTGCCAGCTCACCACAGGCGGGTGGTCAGCCCCAGCATTTT.

V usage is TRBV4-2 and J usage is TRBJ2-5, with 10 bases lining up with TRBD2. The J segment lost 4 bases and the V segment lost 4 bases, leaving 6 bases of the junction unmatched. Germline assignment: CDR1 LGHNA and CDR2 YNFKEQ. The CDR3 length is 15 residues. The CDR3 DNA reads as TGTGCCAGCAGCCCCCGAGCGGGGGGGCGAGAGACCCAGTACTTC. Residues: CASSPRAGGRETQYF.

V is TRBV7-2 and J is TRBJ1-5, with 7 bases aligning to TRBD1. CDR3 size: 16 residues. Germline V CDR1 and CDR2: SGHTA, FQGNSA. The V and J ends lost 1 base and 6 bases, in that order; junction bases with no gene match: 9. CDR3 coding DNA: TGTGCCAGCAGCTTAGGTGGGGACAGAAGGGTTCAGCCCCAGCATTTT. Its translation is CASSLGGDRRVQPQHF.

This chain links TRBV3-1 (or the pseudogene TRBV3-2) with TRBJ1-4; tentatively, D is TRBD1 (5 bases). Trimming pared 4 bases from V and 8 bases from J, leaving 17 bases between. The CDR3 is 15 amino acids. CDR1 and CDR2 from the germline V gene are LGHDT and YNNKEL (reference sequence). The CDR3 DNA follows: TGTGCCAGCAGCCGATCAGGGAATTCTGGAGAAAAACTGTTTTTT. Its protein product is CASSRSGNSGEKLFF.